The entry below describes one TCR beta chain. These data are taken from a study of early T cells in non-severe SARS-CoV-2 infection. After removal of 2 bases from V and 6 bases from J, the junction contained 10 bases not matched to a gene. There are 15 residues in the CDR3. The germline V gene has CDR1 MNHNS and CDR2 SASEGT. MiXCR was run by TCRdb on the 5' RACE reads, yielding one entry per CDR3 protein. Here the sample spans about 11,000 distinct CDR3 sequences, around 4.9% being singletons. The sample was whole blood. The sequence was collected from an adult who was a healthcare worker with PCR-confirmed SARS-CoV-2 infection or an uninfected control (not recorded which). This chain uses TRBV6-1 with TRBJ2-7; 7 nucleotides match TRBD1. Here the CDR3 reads CASSELAGGGGEQYF. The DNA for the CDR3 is TGTGCCAGCAGTGAACTCGCAGGGGGTGGTGGCGAGCAGTACTTC.